The next 12 T cell receptor beta chains were all read from a single sample in a study of cytomegalovirus exposure and HLA in healthy donors (TCRdb year 2017). Library method: the immunoSEQ multiplex PCR assay. For the multiplex PCR, a mixture combining 60 forward primers for TCR Vbeta segments and 13 reverse primers for TCR Jbeta segments was used. The immuneACCESS repertoire file appears here via TCRdb, limited to in-frame rearrangements. These files lack a portion of the clones; in checked studies, under half of the deficit traces to unresolved V genes, and the cause of the others is not known. The sample table gives approximately 60,000 clones. The ten largest clones add up to roughly 4.8% of the sample. The sample was PBMCs. These TCRs come from a man aged 25 to 40 in good health and CMV-seropositive.

V gene TRBV18 combines with J gene TRBJ1-6; no definite D call. CDR3 size: 14 residues. V dropped 3 bases and J dropped 12 bases, with 15 bases sitting between them. Germline CDR1 KGHSH, CDR2 LQKENI. The CDR3 coding sequence is TGTGCCAGCTCACCCTCGGACCTTCGGGGACCCCTCCACTTT. The encoded protein is CASSPSDLRGPLHF.

The rearrangement joins TRBV5-1 to TRBJ2-7; D may be TRBD2 (5 bases). CDR1 SGHRS and CDR2 YFSETQ come from the germline V gene. The V end was cut by 0 bases, the J end by 6 bases, with 10 bases between. The CDR3 length is 13 residues. CDR3 region: CASSLAPGSEQYF. CDR3 in DNA: TGCGCCAGCAGCTTGGCCCCGGGGTCCGAGCAGTACTTC.

The chain links TRBV5-1 to TRBJ2-2, with D possibly TRBD2 on 6 matching bases. V lost 4 bases and J lost 6, with 22 bases in between. Germline V gene lookup returns CDR1 SGHRS and CDR2 YFSETQ. The CDR3 covers 17 residues. CDR3 DNA: TGCGCCAGCAGCCCCCGGGGTAGCGCAGCGGGTGCCGGGGAGCTGTTTTTT. This sequence encodes CASSPRGSAAGAGELFF.

The chain has TRBV7-9 and TRBJ2-5; the D is unclear. Germline assignment: CDR1 SEHNR and CDR2 FQNEAQ (reference sequence). This CDR3 has 13 residues. V lost 4 bases and J lost 0, with 6 bases in between. The CDR3 region is CASSSPDQETQYF. Here the CDR3 DNA reads TGTGCCAGCAGCTCCCCCGACCAAGAGACCCAGTACTTC.

V gene TRBV12-5 combines with J gene TRBJ1-2; D is possibly TRBD1 (6 bases). Germline assignment: CDR1 LGHNT and CDR2 FRNRAP. There are 15 residues in the CDR3. V was pared by 5 bases and J by 3 bases, with 16 bases between. The CDR3 reads CASGPHRAPYYGYTF. Written as DNA, the CDR3 is TGTGCTAGTGGTCCCCACAGGGCACCATACTATGGCTACACCTTC.

The rearrangement links TRBV30 to TRBJ2-1, with a weak D call TRBD1 (5 bases). This CDR3 is 13 amino acids long. Trimming removed 2 bases at V and 4 bases at J, with 9 bases between. Germline-derived CDR1 and CDR2 are GTSNPN and SVGIG (reference sequence). Here the CDR3 reads CAWSQGWYNEQFF. The CDR3 DNA sequence: TGTGCCTGGAGTCAGGGTTGGTACAATGAGCAGTTCTTC.

This sequence joins TRBV5-8 and TRBJ1-6; D gene ambiguous. Trimming left V 0 bases short and J 9 bases short, with 7 bases between. This CDR3 comprises 13 residues. Germline V lookup: CDR1 SGHTS, CDR2 YDEGEE. CDR3 amino acids: CASSLETGSPLHF. CDR3 nucleotides: TGTGCCAGCAGCTTGGAGACGGGTTCACCCCTCCACTTT. Together with reference TRBV5-8 and TRBJ1-6, the CDR3 gives the full variable domain: EAGVTQSPTHLIKTRGQQATLRCSPISGHTSVYWYQQALGLGLQFLLWYDEGEERNRGNFPPRFSGRQFPNYSSELNVNALELEDSALYLCASSLETGSPLHFGNGTRLTVT.

This chain joins TRBV25-1 and TRBJ2-2; TRBD2 matches 7 bases. Germline lookup yields CDR1 MGHDK and CDR2 SYGVNS. The V gene end was trimmed by 0 bases and the J gene end by 4 bases; junction bases not matched to a gene: 5. The CDR3 spans 16 residues. This chain's CDR3 is CASSEYGASGTGELFF. CDR3 DNA sequence: TGTGCCAGCAGTGAATATGGGGCTAGCGGCACCGGGGAGCTGTTTTTT.

The V gene is TRBV11-2, the J gene TRBJ2-3; perhaps TRBD2 as D (6 bases). Germline V CDR1 and CDR2: SGHAT, FQNNGV. CDR3 size: 16 residues. V was clipped by 5 bases and J by 0 bases, with 15 bases between them. The CDR3 sequence is CASSQRSGSSTDTQYF. The DNA for the CDR3 is TGTGCCAGCAGCCAACGTAGCGGCTCTAGCACAGATACGCAGTATTTT.

The rearrangement links TRBV2 to TRBJ1-3, with 7 positions matching TRBD1. V was pared by 4 bases and J by 5 bases, with 2 bases of the junction left unmatched. Germline V gives CDR1 SNHLY, CDR2 FYNNEI. CDR3 length: 13 residues. The CDR3 here is CASSGTGRNTIYF. The CDR3 DNA reads as TGTGCCAGCAGTGGGACAGGTAGAAACACCATATATTTT. The whole variable domain, remainder taken from reference TRBV2 and TRBJ1-3, is EPEVTQTPSHQVTQMGQEVILRCVPISNHLYFYWYRQILGQKVEFLVSFYNNEISEKSEIFDDQFSVERPDGSNFTLKIRSTKLEDSAMYFCASSGTGRNTIYFGEGSWLTVV.

The V call is TRBV2, the J call TRBJ2-2, with a possible D match to TRBD1 (5 bases). The CDR3 contains 12 residues. V was shortened by 6 bases and J by 3 bases, with 5 bases between the two germline ends. Germline CDR1 reads SNHLY; CDR2 reads FYNNEI. CDR3 amino acids: CASRGDTGELFF. In DNA, the CDR3 is TGTGCCAGCAGAGGGGACACCGGGGAGCTGTTTTTT.

The CDR3 loop reads CASSQTFGQGDEKLFF. The CDR3 DNA is TGCGCCAGCAGCCAAACATTCGGACAGGGTGATGAAAAACTGTTTTTT. The chain employs TRBV4-1 and TRBJ1-4, with TRBD1 matching 8 bases. J was trimmed by 6 bases and V by 2 bases; bases with no gene match: 8. CDR3 length: 16 residues. The germline V gene encodes CDR1 MGHRA and CDR2 YSYEKL.